Presented here are 10 T cell receptor beta chains from one specimen sequenced in a study of cytomegalovirus exposure and HLA in healthy donors. The PCR ran on 60 Vbeta and 13 Jbeta primers. Method: immunoSEQ multiplex PCR; TCRdb's copy keeps in-frame clones and lacks some. The sample shows some 120,000 clones, and roughly 2% sits with its ten largest clones. The sequencing input was PBMCs. The receptor set was obtained from a woman aged 55-75 years in good health and CMV-seronegative.

The V call is TRBV30, the J call TRBJ2-3; 8 positions agree with TRBD2. The CDR3 extends over 14 amino acids. Germline-derived CDR1 and CDR2 are GTSNPN and SVGIG (reference sequence). Trimming removed 0 bases from V and 6 bases from J; junction bases left unmatched: 5. For the CDR3, the DNA is TGTGCCTGGAGTGTACTGGCTAGCGGGGATACGCAGTATTTT. The encoded protein is CAWSVLASGDTQYF.

The chain has TRBV27 and TRBJ1-4; 9 bases map to TRBD1. The length of the CDR3 is 15 residues. V was pared by 10 bases and J by 3 bases, with 9 bases of the junction left unmatched. Per germline, CDR1 MNHEY and CDR2 SMNVEV (reference sequence). CDR3 sequence reads: CATRTGGLPNEKLFF. The CDR3 nucleotides are TGTGCCACCCGCACAGGGGGCTTGCCTAATGAAAAACTGTTTTTT.

The genes are TRBV4-1 and TRBJ2-1; a possible D gene is TRBD1 (6 bases). Trimming pared 4 bases from V and 5 bases from J, leaving 18 bases between. This CDR3 region has 16 residues. Per the germline V gene, CDR1 is MGHRA and CDR2 is YSYEKL. For the CDR3, the DNA is TGCGCCAGCAGCCGCGATATGGGAGCAGGGGACAATGAGCAGTTCTTC. Translation gives CASSRDMGAGDNEQFF.

The J gene is TRBJ1-1, the V gene TRBV6-5; 7 positions agree with TRBD1. CDR1 and CDR2 (germline): MNHEY, SVGAGI. The CDR3 is 15 amino acids. V shed 0 bases, J shed 4 bases, and the junction held 5 bases outside the gene matches. The CDR3 region is CASSYSGDRGTEAFF. The CDR3 bases are TGTGCCAGCAGTTACTCGGGGGACAGAGGCACTGAAGCTTTCTTT.

The chain joins TRBV15 to TRBJ1-1; D ambiguous. The germline V and J ends were trimmed by 4 bases and 2 bases, with 14 bases remaining between them. This CDR3 has 15 amino acids. CDR1 and CDR2 (germline): LNHNV, YYDKDF (reference sequence). CDR3 sequence (DNA): TGTGCCACCAGCACAAAGAGCAACCGAAACACTGAAGCTTTCTTT. The encoded protein is CATSTKSNRNTEAFF.

V and J are TRBV11-2 and TRBJ2-1; 7 bases are shared with TRBD2. The CDR3 has 14 residues. The V segment lost 0 bases and the J segment 7 bases; nucleotides outside the gene matches: 3. CDR1 and CDR2 from the germline V gene are SGHAT and FQNNGV. CDR3 sequence: CASSLDWRENEQFF. As DNA, the CDR3 is TGTGCCAGCAGCTTAGATTGGCGGGAGAATGAGCAGTTCTTC.

A word on this clone: The junction departs from the called germline gene at one end, perhaps through a read error. V and J are TRBV7-7 and TRBJ2-5, with TRBD2 identical over 10 bases. CDR3 size: 16 residues. Germline CDR1 and CDR2: SSHAT and FNYEAQ (reference sequence). CDR3 in amino acids: CASSLGAGGPQETQYF. In DNA, the CDR3 is TGTGCTAGCAGCTTAGGAGCGGGGGGGCCCCAAGAGACCCAGTACTTC.

The rearrangement uses TRBV2 and TRBJ2-1; 7 bases align to TRBD1. This CDR3 is 13 amino acids long. Unmatched junction bases numbered 5, after V lost 7 bases and J lost 5 bases. The germline V gene encodes CDR1 SNHLY and CDR2 FYNNEI. CDR3 loop: CASIDRDHNEQFF. The CDR3 DNA sequence: TGTGCCAGCATCGACAGGGATCACAATGAGCAGTTCTTC.

V gene TRBV6-5 combines with J gene TRBJ2-1; the D gene is possibly TRBD2 (5 bases). V was clipped by 0 bases and J by 7 bases, with 13 bases between them. This CDR3 spans 15 amino acids. Germline V CDR1 and CDR2: MNHEY, SVGAGI. CDR3 protein: CASSYSRLAGNEQFF. DNA for the CDR3: TGTGCCAGCAGTTACTCTCGGCTAGCTGGGAATGAGCAGTTCTTC.

The chain links TRBV29-1 to TRBJ1-5; D perhaps matches TRBD1 (6 bases). Germline loops: CDR1 SQVTM, CDR2 ANQGSEA. V was trimmed by 8 bases and J by 7 bases, leaving 21 bases between them. CDR3 length equals 14 residues. The CDR3 DNA reads as TGCAGCTCACGAGACGGGGGGGCAGGACAGCCCCAGCATTTT. Protein sequence: CSSRDGGAGQPQHF.